This T cell receptor beta chain was profiled in a study of Ad26.COV2.S vaccination and SARS-CoV-2 variants. Indicated treatment: roughly 18 received Ad26.COV2.S at low or high dose, single or two shots; five or six received placebo; per-sample allocation not given. Samples analyzed were those drawn on day 63 after the first vaccine or placebo injection. Assay used: immunoSEQ multiplex PCR; TCRdb lists only in-frame clones, some missing. Among roughly 380,000 clones listed, over 75% were seen once. Per germline, CDR1 SGHRS and CDR2 YFSETQ. V was pared by 1 base and J by 0 bases, with 10 bases between. The CDR3 is 16 amino acids.

This specimen was peripheral blood, taken in a trial of Ad26.COV2.S vaccine versus placebo. This sequence joins TRBV5-1 and TRBJ1-4; D call uncertain. This clonotype was obtained from a person between 18 and 60 years old who received the Ad26.COV2.S COVID-19 vaccine or a placebo. The DNA of the CDR3 is TGCGCCAGCAGCTTGTATGGGGATGCAACTAATGAAAAACTGTTTTTT. It encodes CASSLYGDATNEKLFF.